This T cell receptor beta chain was found in a study of blood T cells in healthy people across ages. As regards this clonotype: This sequence may be a read error, since a much larger clone differs from it by one base.

A J-beta primer mix and a sample-barcoded 5' primer were used in a second PCR of roughly 7 to 12 cycles. A single record per CDR3 protein comes from TCRdb applying MiXCR to the 5' RACE reads. There are some 1.5 million distinct CDR3 sequences in the sample; 28% occur only once, and roughly 8.2% lies in the top ten. The clonotype comes from a woman aged 25 to 39 in good health. The specimen was blood.

The CDR3 here is CASSRQATTHEQYF. CDR3 in DNA: TGTGCCAGCAGCCGACAGGCTACGACCCACGAGCAGTACTTC. The rearrangement links TRBV12-3 or TRBV12-4 to TRBJ2-7; TRBD1 might be the D (6 bases). The CDR3 is made up of 14 amino acids. The germline V and J ends were trimmed by 6 bases and 5 bases, with 17 bases remaining between them.